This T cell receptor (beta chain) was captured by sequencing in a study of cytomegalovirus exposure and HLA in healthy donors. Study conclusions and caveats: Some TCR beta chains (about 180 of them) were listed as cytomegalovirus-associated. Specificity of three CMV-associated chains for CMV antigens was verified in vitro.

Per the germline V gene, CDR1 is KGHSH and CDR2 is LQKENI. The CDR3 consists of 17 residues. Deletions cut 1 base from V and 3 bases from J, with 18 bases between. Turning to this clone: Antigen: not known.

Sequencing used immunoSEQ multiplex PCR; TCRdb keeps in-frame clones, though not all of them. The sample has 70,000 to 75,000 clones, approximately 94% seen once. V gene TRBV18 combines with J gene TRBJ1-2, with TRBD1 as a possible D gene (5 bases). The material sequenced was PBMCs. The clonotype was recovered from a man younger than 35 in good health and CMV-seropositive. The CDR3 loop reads CASSPLDTALGHYGYTF. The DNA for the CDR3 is TGTGCCAGCTCACCACTGGACACCGCCTTGGGGCACTATGGCTACACCTTC.